This TCR beta chain was sequenced in a study of vaccination effects on CD4 cells after COVID-19. The culture ran for 10 days, and then CD4+ T cells were isolated. Either the mRNA-1273 or the BNT162b2 vaccine was given to participants as two doses. Replacing half the medium with IL-2 medium was done on days 3 and 7. As concerns this clone: The antigen is unknown.

The assay was immunoSEQ multiplex PCR, and TCRdb's table has in-frame clones only and misses some. The sample lists tens of thousands of clones, around 73% occurring once. The V gene lost 5 bases and the J gene lost 1 base, with 31 bases spanning the gap. CDR3 length equals 21 residues. Germline V gene sequence: CDR1 SGHVS, CDR2 FNYEAQ. Sample: CD4+ T cells from PBMCs cultured without peptide, taken after COVID-19 vaccination. V usage is TRBV7-6 and J usage is TRBJ2-3, with TRBD2 as a possible D gene (7 bases). This sequence originates from a human donor who received a COVID-19 vaccine. The CDR3 coding sequence is TGTGCCAGCAGCCCCGGACAGAAGGGGAGCCGCGGGGGACCCCGCACAGATACGCAGTATTTT. It is translated as CASSPGQKGSRGGPRTDTQYF.